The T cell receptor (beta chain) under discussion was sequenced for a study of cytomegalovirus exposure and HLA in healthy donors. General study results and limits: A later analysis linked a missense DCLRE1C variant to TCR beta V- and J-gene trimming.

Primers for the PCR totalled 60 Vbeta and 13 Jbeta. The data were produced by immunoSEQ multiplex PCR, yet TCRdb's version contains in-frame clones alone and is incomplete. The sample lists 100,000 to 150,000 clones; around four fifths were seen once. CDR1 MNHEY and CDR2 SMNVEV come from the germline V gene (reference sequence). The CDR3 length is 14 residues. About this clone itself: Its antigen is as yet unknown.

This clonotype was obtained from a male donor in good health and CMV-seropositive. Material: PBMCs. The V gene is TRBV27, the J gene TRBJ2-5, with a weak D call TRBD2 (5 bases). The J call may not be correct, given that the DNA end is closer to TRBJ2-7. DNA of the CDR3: TGTGCCAGCAGTTTTGGACTGGAATCCTACGAGCAGTACTTC. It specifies CASSFGLESYEQYF.